This T cell receptor beta chain was captured by sequencing in a study of blood T cell repertoires in COVID-19. Study in general: Spain, Italy and the United States supplied samples that represented acute and convalescent COVID-19. T cells, B-cell-depleted T cells, or PBMCs supplied cDNA or gDNA.

CDR1 and CDR2 from the germline V gene are SGHRS and YFSETQ. Trimming took 1 base from V and 1 from J, leaving 19 bases between them. The CDR3 is 18 amino acids. As processed by the authors: Amplification of reference gene primers provided the estimated nucleated cell counts. Libraries were prepared by immunoSEQ multiplex PCR; TCRdb keeps only in-frame clonotypes and omits some of them. V, J and clone size reflect that table, while D and trimming were determined from the DNA. Counted here are roughly 130,000 clones, around 87% occurring once; the ten biggest clones make up approximately 3.3%. Input material: peripheral blood. This receptor was taken from a woman aged 55-70 years with acute or convalescent COVID-19. The V call is TRBV5-1, the J call TRBJ2-3; D is possibly TRBD2 (5 bases). CDR3 DNA: TGCGCCAGCAGCTTGCCCAGCGGTGGAATAGGTGGCACAGATACGCAGTATTTT. Encoded protein: CASSLPSGGIGGTDTQYF.